This note documents a single TCR beta chain sequence. Its antigen is not identified. The investigators reverse transcribed all of the isolated RNA, so they sequenced expressed TCRB transcripts. Naive, central memory and regulatory T cell samples came to a mean of approximately 3.3 million reads. Sequencing was performed with immunoSEQ multiplex PCR; in TCRdb, only in-frame clones are kept and a portion is missing. The data contain hundreds of thousands of clones, roughly 10% of them singletons. This sample was included in a study of beta chain features in type 1 diabetes. The CDR3 consists of 13 residues. V lost 1 base, J lost 5 bases, and 7 bases lay in between. Germline V gives CDR1 SGHDT, CDR2 YYEEEE. Study-level findings and limits: When Type 1 diabetes patients were examined, their TCRB CDR3s proved moderately but significantly shorter in all four CD4+ subsets. At VDJ recombination sites, type 1 diabetes patients had fewer insertions and more deleted nucleotides.

The genes are TRBV5-6 and TRBJ1-5; D might be TRBD1 (6 bases). The sample was naive CD4+ T cells from blood. The receptor was isolated from a man aged 25 to 40 with type 1 diabetes. CDR3 nucleotide sequence: TGTGCCAGCAGCTTGAACAGGGATCAGCCCCAGCATTTT. It translates to CASSLNRDQPQHF.